The 12 T cell receptor beta chains below were found in one sample sequenced in a study of cytomegalovirus exposure and HLA in healthy donors. Amplification used 60 Vbeta primers and 13 Jbeta primers. Sequencing was performed with immunoSEQ multiplex PCR; in TCRdb, only in-frame clones are kept and a portion is missing. The sample gives 100,000 to 150,000 clones, less than 80% of which show up once; 5.5% to 7% is in the top ten. Specimen: PBMCs. The receptors originated from a man aged 40-50 years in good health and CMV-seropositive.

The chain couples TRBV4-1 to TRBJ2-7; D is perhaps TRBD1 (5 bases). Germline V CDR1 and CDR2: MGHRA, YSYEKL. The CDR3 runs 11 residues. Trimming shortened V by 6 bases and J by 12 bases, and 15 bases separated the two germline ends. The CDR3 DNA follows: TGCGCCAGCAGGGGGCCAGCTTATTTGTACTTC. Protein sequence: CASRGPAYLYF.

This chain connects TRBV7-9 to TRBJ2-3; the match to TRBD2 covers 8 bases. J gave up 2 bases and V 3 bases, and 4 bases lay outside the gene matches. This CDR3 has 15 residues. Germline V lookup: CDR1 SEHNR, CDR2 FQNEAQ (reference sequence). The CDR3 sequence: CASSFGGGTTDTQYF. The CDR3 DNA sequence: TGTGCCAGCAGCTTCGGGGGGGGGACCACAGATACGCAGTATTTT.

This clone was recorded only once. This chain links TRBV2 with TRBJ1-2; 11 positions agree with TRBD1. V gave up 6 bases and J gave up 8 bases; unmatched junction bases: 8. Germline V gene lookup returns CDR1 SNHLY and CDR2 FYNNEI. The CDR3 runs 14 residues. Here the CDR3 reads CASSGQGAIEGYTF. The CDR3 DNA follows: TGTGCCAGCAGCGGACAGGGGGCCATCGAAGGCTACACCTTC.

This clone was picked up a small number of times. V usage is TRBV6-6 and J usage is TRBJ1-1, with D possibly matching TRBD1 (5 bases). This CDR3 region has 14 residues. Germline V gene lookup returns CDR1 MNHNY and CDR2 SVGAGI (reference sequence). Trimming pared 8 bases from V and 1 base from J, leaving 14 bases between. Written as DNA, the CDR3 is TGTGCCAGCTTTAAAGCGGGGCAGAACACTGAAGCTTTCTTT. Protein: CASFKAGQNTEAFF.

The chain has TRBV9 and TRBJ2-3; 11 bases match TRBD2. This CDR3 spans 16 amino acids. Germline assignment: CDR1 SGDLS and CDR2 YYNGEE. The J segment lost 4 bases and the V segment lost 0 bases, leaving 4 bases of the junction unmatched. The CDR3 region has the DNA TGTGCCAGCAGCGTAGTTAGCGGGAGGGCCGCAGATACGCAGTATTTT. Amino acids: CASSVVSGRAADTQYF.

J is TRBJ2-7 and V is TRBV4-2; 13 nucleotides line up with TRBD2. Germline V gene sequence: CDR1 LGHNA, CDR2 YNFKEQ. V lost 4 bases, J lost 2 bases, and 11 bases stayed unmatched. The CDR3 sequence is 18 residues long. The CDR3 bases are TGTGCCAGCAGCCCCCAAACTAGCGGGGGGGCCCGGGCCTACGAGCAGTACTTC. It encodes CASSPQTSGGARAYEQYF.

The chain is built from TRBV19 and TRBJ1-5; 12 bases line up with TRBD1. The germline V gene has CDR1 LNHDA and CDR2 SQIVND (reference sequence). This CDR3 region has 16 residues. Trimming at V came to 5 bases and at J to 5 bases, leaving 7 bases not matched to a gene. The CDR3 protein is CASSPTGTGGDQPQHF. CDR3 DNA: TGTGCCAGTAGTCCGACCGGGACAGGGGGCGATCAGCCCCAGCATTTT.

V usage is TRBV2 and J usage is TRBJ1-5; a possible D gene is TRBD1 (6 bases). The germline gives CDR1 SNHLY, CDR2 FYNNEI. The V end lost 7 bases, the J end lost 5 bases, and 15 bases lay between the germline ends. The CDR3 spans 14 residues. DNA of the CDR3: TGTGCCAGCAAGGAGGAGGGGGGGTATCAGCCCCAGCATTTT. It translates to CASKEEGGYQPQHF.

This clone was seen just once. The chain employs TRBV25-1 and TRBJ2-7, with 8 bases lining up with TRBD1. J was trimmed by 5 bases and V by 4 bases; bases with no gene match: 4. The CDR3 extends over 13 amino acids. The germline V gene has CDR1 MGHDK and CDR2 SYGVNS. CDR3 nucleotides: TGTGCCAGCAGTGGGACAGGGACGGACGAGCAGTACTTC. Its translation: CASSGTGTDEQYF.

This chain links TRBV5-1 with TRBJ2-1; TRBD2 aligns across 8 bases. V shed 4 bases and J 8 bases; nucleotides not matched to a gene: 8. From germline, CDR1 is SGHRS and CDR2 YFSETQ. The CDR3 runs 14 residues. The CDR3 DNA reads as TGCGCCAGCAGCGCTCCGGGACTAGAGCATGAGCAGTTCTTC. It yields the protein CASSAPGLEHEQFF.

This clone has only a few counts. This chain connects TRBV18 to TRBJ2-7, with TRBD2 matching 8 bases. The germline CDR1 and CDR2 sequences are KGHSH and LQKENI. The CDR3 runs 14 residues. V was clipped by 6 bases and J by 6 bases; unmatched bases: 10. The CDR3 loop reads CASSSGLDRGEQYF. The DNA of the CDR3 is TGTGCCAGCTCCTCGGGACTAGATAGGGGCGAGCAGTACTTC. Full variable domain (rest looked up from reference TRBV18 and TRBJ2-7): NAGVMQNPRHLVRRRGQEARLRCSPMKGHSHVYWYRQLPEEGLKFMVYLQKENIIDESGMPKERFSAEFPKEGPSILRIQQVVRGDSAAYFCASSSGLDRGEQYFGPGTRLTVT.

This rearrangement joins TRBV2 to TRBJ2-5; D unresolved. V lost 2 bases to trimming and J lost 1 base, with 8 bases between them. The CDR3 consists of 14 residues. Germline V gene data show CDR1 as SNHLY and CDR2 as FYNNEI. CDR3 region: CASSEQASQETQYF. The CDR3 bases are TGTGCCAGCAGTGAACAAGCGAGCCAAGAGACCCAGTACTTC.